This T cell receptor (beta chain) came from a study of blood T cell repertoires in COVID-19. Study details: Acute and convalescent COVID-19 specimens originated in the United States, Italy and Spain.

CDR1 and CDR2 from the germline V gene are LGHDT and YNNKEL (reference sequence). Between the trimmed V and J ends, which lost 5 bases and 10 bases, there was a span of 18 bases. The CDR3 is 14 residues long. Repertoires were generated with immunoSEQ multiplex PCR, while TCRdb's copy carries only in-frame clones and drops some. This table holds about 260,000 clones, about 90% found once. The chain links TRBV3-1 (or the pseudogene TRBV3-2) to TRBJ2-4, with D possibly being TRBD1 (5 bases). The receptor's source is a woman aged 45 to 65 with acute or convalescent COVID-19. The sequencing input was peripheral blood. CDR3 DNA sequence: TGTGCCAGCAGCAGCCCTATGGGGCGGTCGATTCAGTACTTC. Residues: CASSSPMGRSIQYF.